The 25 T cell receptor beta chains below come from one sample, sequenced in a study of beta chain features in type 1 diabetes. Study-wide results and limits: Significant though moderate, a shortening of TCRB CDR3s appeared in all four CD4+ subsets of Type 1 diabetes patients.

No antigen has been assigned to these receptors. Of the isolated RNA, all was reverse transcribed, and so the sequenced material was expressed TCRB transcripts. The assay was immunoSEQ multiplex PCR, and TCRdb's table has in-frame clones only and misses some. The data show around 690,000 clones, around an eighth seen once. The specimen was naive CD4+ T cells from blood. Every receptor here comes from a young man with type 1 diabetes.

This sequence joins TRBV7-9 and TRBJ2-1; the D is unclear. The CDR3 runs 17 residues. Germline V gene data show CDR1 as SEHNR and CDR2 as FQNEAQ (reference sequence). Trimming shortened V by 0 bases and J by 3 bases, and 15 bases separated the two germline ends. The CDR3 region is CASSLAVGSPYYNEQFF. The CDR3 DNA is TGTGCCAGCAGCTTAGCGGTAGGGTCCCCCTACTACAATGAGCAGTTCTTC.

This clone has more than one count but fewer than ten. The chain is built from TRBV7-9 and TRBJ1-6; D gene uncertain. The CDR3 runs to 15 residues. V lost 0 bases to trimming and J lost 6 bases, with 9 bases between them. CDR1 and CDR2 (germline): SEHNR, FQNEAQ (reference sequence). CDR3: CASSLARASNSPLHF. Here the CDR3 DNA reads TGTGCCAGCAGCTTAGCGCGGGCCTCTAATTCACCCCTCCACTTT.

The V and J genes are TRBV7-2 and TRBJ1-6; D gene uncertain. This CDR3 region has 12 residues. The germline V and J ends were trimmed by 4 bases and 10 bases, with 8 bases remaining between them. Germline CDR1 and CDR2: SGHTA and FQGNSA. The CDR3 nucleotides are TGTGCCAGCAGCTCCGCTCAGTCACCCCTCCACTTT. Encoded protein: CASSSAQSPLHF.

In this sample, this clone turned up a few times. This CDR3 is also generated by other DNA sequences in the sample. This chain joins TRBV19 and TRBJ1-5; TRBD1 matches at 11 bases. The CDR3 spans 14 residues. Per the germline V gene, CDR1 is LNHDA and CDR2 is SQIVND (reference sequence). With V trimmed by 5 bases and J by 4 bases, 1 base remained unmatched. DNA of the CDR3: TGTGCCAGTAGTGGGACAGGGGGGAATCAGCCCCAGCATTTT. Protein sequence: CASSGTGGNQPQHF.

In this sample, this clone turned up a few times. The rearrangement uses TRBV19 and TRBJ2-3; D not resolved. The CDR3 is 13 amino acids. Germline assignment: CDR1 LNHDA and CDR2 SQIVND (reference sequence). V lost 7 bases to trimming and J lost 2 bases, with 10 bases between them. DNA of the CDR3: TGTGCCAGTATTTCCCAAGCCACAGATACGCAGTATTTT. Protein product: CASISQATDTQYF.

This clone appeared a few times. This rearrangement joins TRBV29-1 to TRBJ1-1; D might be TRBD1 (5 bases). Trimming took off 7 bases at V and 1 base at J, with 16 bases between the two ends. The length of the CDR3 is 14 residues. Germline-derived CDR1 and CDR2 are SQVTM and ANQGSEA. CDR3 bases: TGCAGCGCTGGGGACGGGGCCAGGAACACTGAAGCTTTCTTT. As protein: CSAGDGARNTEAFF.

The chain is built from TRBV9 and TRBJ2-7, with D perhaps given as TRBD1 or TRBD2 (5 bases each). CDR3 size: 15 residues. Trimming left V 4 bases short and J 2 bases short, with 16 bases between. In germline, CDR1 is SGDLS, CDR2 YYNGEE. The CDR3 here is CASSLHGTVAYEQYF. The CDR3, as DNA: TGTGCCAGCAGCCTCCATGGGACGGTGGCCTACGAGCAGTACTTC.

This clone occurred a few times. CDR3 sequence: CATDGPVRDEQYF. The DNA of the CDR3 is TGTGCCACAGACGGCCCGGTCAGAGACGAGCAGTACTTC. The chain uses TRBV2 and TRBJ2-7; D gene unclear. The CDR3 contains 13 residues. Trimming left V 10 bases short and J 5 bases short, with 18 bases between. CDR1 and CDR2 (germline): SNHLY, FYNNEI.

This clone occurred many times. This same CDR3 is encoded by further DNA sequences in the sample. This chain uses TRBV7-9 with TRBJ2-3; D might be TRBD2 (6 bases). CDR3 size: 15 residues. CDR1 is SEHNR, CDR2 FQNEAQ, per germline (reference sequence). Trimming removed 1 base from V and 0 bases from J, with 8 bases in between. As DNA, the CDR3 is TGTGCCAGCAGCTTAGTGCGGGGCAGCACAGATACGCAGTATTTT. Translation: CASSLVRGSTDTQYF.

The chain employs TRBV5-1 and TRBJ2-1; tentatively, D is TRBD2 (6 bases). The V gene lost 0 bases and the J gene lost 8 bases, with 9 bases spanning the gap. The CDR3 contains 13 residues. Per the germline V gene, CDR1 is SGHRS and CDR2 is YFSETQ. In nucleotides, the CDR3 is TGCGCCAGCAGCTTGGAAGCGGGCTATGAGCAGTTCTTC. Translation gives CASSLEAGYEQFF. Drawing the rest from reference TRBV5-1 and TRBJ2-1, the complete variable domain is KAGVTQTPRYLIKTRGQQVTLSCSPISGHRSVSWYQQTPGQGLQFLFEYFSETQRNKGNFPGRFSGRQFSNSRSEMNVSTLELGDSALYLCASSLEAGYEQFFGPGTRLTVL.

This clone was observed a few times. This chain joins TRBV29-1 and TRBJ2-2; 7 positions agree with TRBD1. The V gene's germline CDR1 is SQVTM and CDR2 ANQGSEA. After removal of 5 bases from V and 0 bases from J, the junction contained 3 bases not matched to a gene. The CDR3 is 14 residues long. The CDR3 DNA is TGCAGCGTTAGGACAGGCCCGAACACCGGGGAGCTGTTTTTT. Amino acid sequence: CSVRTGPNTGELFF.

The chain uses TRBV4-3 and TRBJ2-5, with 8 nucleotides matching TRBD2. CDR1 is LGHNA, CDR2 YSLEER, per germline. The CDR3 is 19 residues long. V gave up 0 bases and J gave up 4 bases; unmatched junction bases: 16. The CDR3 region is CASSQEPRGGFSSRETQYF. CDR3 nucleotide sequence: TGCGCCAGCAGCCAAGAACCCCGGGGGGGCTTTTCGTCAAGAGAGACCCAGTACTTC.

The V and J genes are TRBV27 and TRBJ1-6; possible D gene TRBD1, 6 bases. This CDR3 spans 18 amino acids. Looked up from germline, CDR1 is MNHEY and CDR2 is SMNVEV (reference sequence). The germline V and J ends were trimmed by 6 bases and 2 bases, with 20 bases remaining between them. CDR3 sequence (DNA): TGTGCCAGCAGCCCAGGGTCCCAGGGGTGGACCTATAATTCACCCCTCCACTTT. This codes for CASSPGSQGWTYNSPLHF.

This clone was recorded a few times. The rearrangement links TRBV4-3 to TRBJ2-7; tentatively, D is TRBD1 or TRBD2 (5 bases each). The CDR3 is 15 residues long. Trimming left V 1 base short and J 5 bases short, with 15 bases between. Germline V gene lookup returns CDR1 LGHNA and CDR2 YSLEER. CDR3 DNA: TGCGCCAGCAGCCAAGGGACCGGGACCTTAAACGAGCAGTACTTC. Translating it yields CASSQGTGTLNEQYF.

This clone was recorded a few times. This chain joins TRBV28 and TRBJ2-1, with D tentatively TRBD1 or TRBD2 (5 bases each). This CDR3 is built from 15 residues. Between the trimmed V and J ends, which lost 3 bases and 8 bases, there was a span of 17 bases. CDR1 is MDHEN, CDR2 SYDVKM, per germline. For the CDR3, the DNA is TGTGCCAGCAGTTTCATCGGACGGTTGGGGGATGAGCAGTTCTTC. The encoded protein is CASSFIGRLGDEQFF.

This clone was observed a handful of times. The chain joins TRBV9 to TRBJ2-5; perhaps TRBD2 as D (6 bases). CDR3 length: 13 amino acids. Trimming pared 3 bases from V and 2 bases from J, leaving 8 bases between. Germline-derived CDR1 and CDR2 are SGDLS and YYNGEE. Written as DNA, the CDR3 is TGTGCCAGCAGCGGAAGCGGGCAAGAGACCCAGTACTTC. Its protein is CASSGSGQETQYF.

The rearrangement joins TRBV6-6 to TRBJ2-7; no clear D gene. Germline V CDR1 and CDR2: MNHNY, SVGAGI (reference sequence). The V end was cut by 0 bases, the J end by 2 bases, with 14 bases between. The CDR3 is 16 residues long. CDR3 nucleotides: TGTGCCAGCAGTTACTCCTCCCCCCGTCAAGCCTACGAGCAGTACTTC. The encoded protein is CASSYSSPRQAYEQYF.

CDR3 bases: TGTGCCAGCAGCTTGGATTGGGAGAGCTCCTACAATGAGCAGTTCTTC. Translated, it gives CASSLDWESSYNEQFF. The V call is TRBV5-5, the J call TRBJ2-1, with a possible D match to TRBD2 (5 bases). V dropped 0 bases and J dropped 0 bases, with 10 bases sitting between them. The germline V gene has CDR1 SGHKS and CDR2 YYEKEE (reference sequence). CDR3 size: 16 residues. Using reference TRBV5-5 and TRBJ2-1 for the parts outside the CDR3, the full variable domain is DAGVTQSPTHLIKTRGQQVTLRCSPISGHKSVSWYQQVLGQGPQFIFQYYEKEERGRGNFPDRFSARQFPNYSSELNVNALLLGDSALYLCASSLDWESSYNEQFFGPGTRLTVL.

The sample holds a few counts of this clone. This chain links TRBV30 with TRBJ2-1; D uncertain. Deletions cut 5 bases from V and 3 bases from J, with 8 bases between. Germline CDR1 and CDR2: GTSNPN and SVGIG (reference sequence). This CDR3 region has 12 residues. DNA of the CDR3: TGTGCCTGGGGACCGGGCTACAATGAGCAGTTCTTC. It translates to CAWGPGYNEQFF.

This sequence joins TRBV7-2 and TRBJ2-1; perhaps TRBD2 as D (6 bases). CDR1 is SGHTA, CDR2 FQGNSA, per germline. V dropped 2 bases and J dropped 8 bases, with 16 bases sitting between them. The CDR3 runs to 15 residues. CDR3: CASSLRMGGYYEQFF. The CDR3 DNA follows: TGTGCCAGCAGCTTACGCATGGGGGGATACTATGAGCAGTTCTTC.

In its sample, this clone was seen a few times. The chain links TRBV9 to TRBJ2-7; possible D gene TRBD2, 5 bases. The ends were cut back, 6 bases at V and 0 bases at J, with 13 bases in the middle. The germline gives CDR1 SGDLS, CDR2 YYNGEE. The CDR3 is 14 residues long. CDR3 nucleotides: TGTGCCAGCACCCCCGGGGTCAACTCCTACGAGCAGTACTTC. Translated, it gives CASTPGVNSYEQYF.

V and J are TRBV9 and TRBJ2-3; D not certain. The CDR3 spans 14 residues. The germline V gene has CDR1 SGDLS and CDR2 YYNGEE. The V gene lost 3 bases and the J gene lost 0 bases, with 8 bases spanning the gap. This CDR3 is CASSDRLSTDTQYF. In nucleotides, the CDR3 is TGTGCCAGCAGCGACCGCCTGAGCACAGATACGCAGTATTTT. Using reference TRBV9 and TRBJ2-3 for the parts outside the CDR3, the full variable domain is DSGVTQTPKHLITATGQRVTLRCSPRSGDLSVYWYQQSLDQGLQFLIQYYNGEERAKGNILERFSAQQFPDLHSELNLSSLELGDSALYFCASSDRLSTDTQYFGPGTRLTVL.

The chain is built from TRBV23-1 and TRBJ1-5, with TRBD1 identical over 7 bases. TRBV23-1 is noted as an ORF with a role that remains uncertain. V lost 5 bases and J lost 4; bases outside the gene matches: 5. The CDR3 spans 14 residues. The CDR3 is CASSWGTANQPQHF. The DNA for the CDR3 is TGCGCCAGCAGTTGGGGGACAGCGAATCAGCCCCAGCATTTT.

The sample holds a few counts of this clone. The CDR3 loop reads CATSSTGTGLGNEQFF. The CDR3 DNA reads TGTGCCACCAGCAGTACCGGGACAGGGCTGGGAAATGAGCAGTTCTTC. The chain uses TRBV15 and TRBJ2-1; 9 bases align to TRBD1. Looked up from germline, CDR1 is LNHNV and CDR2 is YYDKDF (reference sequence). J was trimmed by 7 bases and V by 3 bases; bases with no gene match: 10. The CDR3 consists of 16 residues.

There are a few counts of this clone. The rearrangement links TRBV14 to TRBJ1-6, with no clear D. The CDR3 is 17 amino acids. Between the trimmed V and J ends, which lost 0 bases and 11 bases, there was a span of 20 bases. Germline CDR1 is SGHDN and CDR2 is FVKESK. The chain's CDR3 is CASSQERIGVPWTPLHF. In DNA form, the CDR3 reads TGTGCCAGCAGCCAAGAGAGGATCGGGGTGCCATGGACACCCCTCCACTTT. The whole variable domain, filled in from reference TRBV14 and TRBJ1-6, reads EAGVTQFPSHSVIEKGQTVTLRCDPISGHDNLYWYRRVMGKEIKFLLHFVKESKQDESGMPNNRFLAERTGGTYSTLKVQPAELEDSGVYFCASSQERIGVPWTPLHFGNGTRLTVT.